A selection of T cell receptor beta chains follows, all from one sample in a study of cytomegalovirus exposure and HLA in healthy donors. Method: immunoSEQ multiplex PCR; TCRdb's copy keeps in-frame clones and lacks some. The sample has about 180,000 clones, around 80% seen once. The sequenced material came from PBMCs. These receptors came from a woman aged 60-70 years in good health and CMV-seropositive. The CDR3 runs from the conserved cysteine through the conserved F or W. Fields, in order: CDR3 DNA, CDR3 protein, clone size, J gene, V gene, D gene. The D gene is left open where the match is weak. Expanded clones get a size class; other rows say once, few or many, or leave the size out.

TGTGCCAGCATGATAGTAGGGGGAGATACGCAGTATTTT | CASMIVGGDTQYF | once | TRBJ2-3 | TRBV7-3 | .
TGCGCCAGCAGCCCAGAACCGGGGGGCACAGATACGCAGTATTTT | CASSPEPGGTDTQYF | few | TRBJ2-3 | TRBV5-1 | .
TGTGCCAGCAGAACCGGGACTAGTCGCTCCGAGCAGTACTTC | CASRTGTSRSEQYF | . | TRBJ2-7 | TRBV5-4 | TRBD2
TGTGCCTGGAGAGGCCATAGGGGTGGTACTGAAGCTTTCTTT | CAWRGHRGGTEAFF | once | TRBJ1-1 | TRBV30 | .
TGTGCCAGTAGCAAAACGGGGTCTGAGCAGTTCTTC | CASSKTGSEQFF | few | TRBJ2-1 | TRBV19 | .
TGTGCCAGCAGCGGACAGGGGGAAAATGAAAAACTGTTTTTT | CASSGQGENEKLFF | few | TRBJ1-4 | TRBV28 | TRBD1
TGTGCCAGTACCCATGGGGGCAACACCGGGGAGCTGTTTTTT | CASTHGGNTGELFF | . | TRBJ2-2 | TRBV19 | .
TGTGCCAGCAGGTCCGGGCCAGGGGCCTACAATGAGCAGTTCTTC | CASRSGPGAYNEQFF | . | TRBJ2-1 | TRBV5-6 | .
TGTGCCAGCAGCTTAGGAACAGGGCCGGACTATGGCTACACCTTC | CASSLGTGPDYGYTF | . | TRBJ1-2 | TRBV7-6 | .
TGTGCCAGCAGTTCCCACAGCGGGAGTAAGTCGGATACGCAGTATTTT | CASSSHSGSKSDTQYF | . | TRBJ2-3 | TRBV6-6 | TRBD2
TGTGCCAGTAGTGAGGGCAATTTTGGAAACACCATATATTTT | CASSEGNFGNTIYF | . | TRBJ1-3 | TRBV19 | .
TGTGCCAGTAGATCGCCGTGGGGCAGGGTGAGCGATCAGCCCCAGCATTTT | CASRSPWGRVSDQPQHF | once | TRBJ1-5 | TRBV19 | .
TGCGCCAGCAGCCCGGGACTCTCCACAGATACGCAGTATTTT | CASSPGLSTDTQYF | . | TRBJ2-3 | TRBV5-1 | .
TGTGCCAGCAGGGCTGGGGGCAGGACCACTGAAGCTTTCTTT | CASRAGGRTTEAFF | . | TRBJ1-1 | TRBV28 | .
TGTGCCAGCACCCAAACGACCGGGACTTGGAGCTCCTACAATGAGCAGTTCTTC | CASTQTTGTWSSYNEQFF | . | TRBJ2-1 | TRBV27 | .
TGTGCCAGCAGCCAATTTTCTTCCGGGACAGGGGGCGGAAACACCATATATTTT | CASSQFSSGTGGGNTIYF | . | TRBJ1-3 | TRBV16 | TRBD1
TGTGCCAGCAGCGCCGCCGCGGGGATGGAGAATGAAAAACTGTTTTTT | CASSAAAGMENEKLFF | . | TRBJ1-4 | TRBV9 | .
TGTGCCAGCAAGACCGGGGGCTATGGCTACACCTTC | CASKTGGYGYTF | . | TRBJ1-2 | TRBV28 | .
TGTGCCAGCTCACTAGCTGGTACAGATACGCAGTATTTT | CASSLAGTDTQYF | . | TRBJ2-3 | TRBV18 | .
TGTGCCAGCAGCTTAGATCGTCCGGGGACTGGGGCCAACGTCCTGACTTTC | CASSLDRPGTGANVLTF | . | TRBJ2-6 | TRBV7-3 | .
TGTGCCAGCAGCACAAAACAGGATTCCTACGAGCAGTACTTC | CASSTKQDSYEQYF | . | TRBJ2-7 | TRBV7-8 | .
TGCGCCAGCAGCTTGGGGGAGCGCAATCAGCCCCAGCATTTT | CASSLGERNQPQHF | . | TRBJ1-5 | TRBV5-1 | .
TGTGCCAGCAGTTTACAAGGGGGCTATGGCTACACCTTC | CASSLQGGYGYTF | . | TRBJ1-2 | TRBV28 | .
TGTGCCACCAGCGGATTCGGGACAGGGATGGATAGCTACACCTTC | CATSGFGTGMDSYTF | . | TRBJ1-2 | TRBV15 | TRBD1
TGTGCCAGCAGCCAAGATGGACAGGGACCTCTCGAAGAGCAGTTCTTC | CASSQDGQGPLEEQFF | . | TRBJ2-1 | TRBV4-2 | TRBD1
TGTGCCAGCAGTTTACAGGGGGTCGTTGAAGCTTTCTTT | CASSLQGVVEAFF | . | TRBJ1-1 | TRBV27 | TRBD1
TGTGCCAGCAGCGGAGGGGGGGGGAGCTACGAGCAGTACTTC | CASSGGGGSYEQYF | . | TRBJ2-7 | TRBV9 | .
TGTGCCAGCAGTGAATGGGGGACAGGGATGAATGAGCAGTTCTTC | CASSEWGTGMNEQFF | . | TRBJ2-1 | TRBV25-1 | TRBD1
TGTGCCAGCAGTTTGGTCAGCCAAGAGACCCAGTACTTC | CASSLVSQETQYF | . | TRBJ2-5 | TRBV28 | .
TGTGCCAGTACGCAGGCCTCGCTGAACACTGAAGCTTTCTTT | CASTQASLNTEAFF | few | TRBJ1-1 | TRBV19 | .
TGTGCCAGCAGTTACGGGGGACAGGGGGGCACTGAAGCTTTCTTT | CASSYGGQGGTEAFF | . | TRBJ1-1 | TRBV6-6 | TRBD1
TGTGCCAGCAGCCCCACCTGGAGAGACACCATATATTTT | CASSPTWRDTIYF | few | TRBJ1-3 | TRBV9 | .
TGTGCCTGGAACTCTCCAGGGGGCTTTGAAGCTTTCTTT | CAWNSPGGFEAFF | . | TRBJ1-1 | TRBV30 | TRBD1
TGTGCCTGGAAAGCTAGCGGGGTGGGCATTCAGTACTTC | CAWKASGVGIQYF | . | TRBJ2-4 | TRBV30 | TRBD2
TGCGCCAGCAGCTTGGCAACGGGCACAGATACGCAGTATTTT | CASSLATGTDTQYF | . | TRBJ2-3 | TRBV5-1 | .
TGTGCCAGCAAAAGGGAGGGGAGCTCCTACAATGAGCAGTTCTTC | CASKREGSSYNEQFF | . | TRBJ2-1 | TRBV2 | TRBD2
TGTGCCTGGACCCCCGGGGGGTCTAATGAAAAACTGTTTTTT | CAWTPGGSNEKLFF | . | TRBJ1-4 | TRBV30 | .
TGTGCCAGCAGCTTAAGTTCTTTCAGGTACGAGCAGTACTTC | CASSLSSFRYEQYF | . | TRBJ2-7 | TRBV11-2 | .
TGTGCCAGCAGTGCGAGGGAGAACACTGAAGCTTTCTTT | CASSARENTEAFF | . | TRBJ1-1 | TRBV6-1 | .
TGTGCCAGCAGACAAAACCGGGACAGGGAGGGCTACACCTTC | CASRQNRDREGYTF | . | TRBJ1-2 | TRBV6-6 | TRBD1
TGTGCCAGCAGCTTTTACAGCTCCTACGAGCAGTACTTC | CASSFYSSYEQYF | . | TRBJ2-7 | TRBV5-4 | .
TGTGCCAGCAGTGAAGCCTCCCCCGGACTAGCGGGAGTGGATACGCAGTATTTT | CASSEASPGLAGVDTQYF | . | TRBJ2-3 | TRBV2 | TRBD2
TGTGCCAGCAGCCGGGAGGGAACGGGCTACGAGCAGTACTTC | CASSREGTGYEQYF | . | TRBJ2-7 | TRBV4-2 | TRBD2
TGTGCCAGCAGTCCGACAGCGGGGGTGACAGATACGCAGTATTTT | CASSPTAGVTDTQYF | . | TRBJ2-3 | TRBV28 | TRBD2
TGTGCCAGCGGAAGACGGGGACAGTCCTACGAGCAGTACTTC | CASGRRGQSYEQYF | . | TRBJ2-7 | TRBV9 | TRBD1